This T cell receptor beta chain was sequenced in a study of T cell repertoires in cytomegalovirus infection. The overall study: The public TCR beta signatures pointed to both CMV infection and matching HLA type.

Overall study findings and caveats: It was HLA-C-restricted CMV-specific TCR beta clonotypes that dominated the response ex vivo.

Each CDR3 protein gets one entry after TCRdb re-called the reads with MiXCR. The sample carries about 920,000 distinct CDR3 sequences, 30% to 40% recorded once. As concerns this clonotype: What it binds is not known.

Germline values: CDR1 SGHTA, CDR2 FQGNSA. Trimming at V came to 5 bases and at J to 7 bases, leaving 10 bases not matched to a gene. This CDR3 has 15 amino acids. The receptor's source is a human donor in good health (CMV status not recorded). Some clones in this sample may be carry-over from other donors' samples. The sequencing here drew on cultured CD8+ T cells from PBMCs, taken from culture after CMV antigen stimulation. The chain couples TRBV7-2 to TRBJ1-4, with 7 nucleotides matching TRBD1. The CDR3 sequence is CTSSPGVGGAEKLFF. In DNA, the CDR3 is TGTACCAGCAGCCCAGGGGTAGGGGGCGCTGAAAAACTGTTTTTT.